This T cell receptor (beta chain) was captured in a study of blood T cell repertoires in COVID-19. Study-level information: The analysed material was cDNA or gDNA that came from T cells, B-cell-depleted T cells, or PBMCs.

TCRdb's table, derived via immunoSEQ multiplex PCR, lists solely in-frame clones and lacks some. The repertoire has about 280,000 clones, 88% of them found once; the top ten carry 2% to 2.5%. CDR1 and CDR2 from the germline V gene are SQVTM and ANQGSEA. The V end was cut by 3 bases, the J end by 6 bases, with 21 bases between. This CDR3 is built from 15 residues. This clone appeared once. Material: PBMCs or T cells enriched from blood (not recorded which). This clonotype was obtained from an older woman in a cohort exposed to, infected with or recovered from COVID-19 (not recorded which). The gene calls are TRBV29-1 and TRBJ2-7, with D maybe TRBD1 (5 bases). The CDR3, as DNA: TGCAGCGTTGAGTCGAACCCAGGGAAGAGGAGCGAGCAGTACTTC. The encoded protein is CSVESNPGKRSEQYF.